This TCR beta chain was profiled in a study of CD8+ T cells in alopecia areata. Study-wide context: Treatment of the treated patients consisted of oral tofacitinib, 5 to 10 mg twice daily.

As regards this clone: The antigen is undetermined.

cDNA prepared by RNA extraction and subsequent reverse transcription served as the template for sequencing. Sequencing was performed with immunoSEQ multiplex PCR; in TCRdb, only in-frame clones are kept and a portion is missing. The table records 180,000 or so clones, roughly 50% of them present only once. Treatment indicated: oral pan-JAK inhibitor, 5-10 mg twice daily. The study's findings and limits: Many expanded lesional clones persisted in scalp and blood during tofacitinib.

J was trimmed by 3 bases and V by 7 bases; bases with no gene match: 7. The germline V gene has CDR1 LNHDA and CDR2 SQIVND (reference sequence). This CDR3 is 14 amino acids long. The TCR sequence derives from a human donor with alopecia areata. V usage is TRBV19 and J usage is TRBJ1-1; 8 nucleotides agree with TRBD1. Sequencing used CD8+ T cells sorted from blood, obtained at week 24, from a patient treated with tofacitinib. The CDR3 DNA follows: TGTGCCAGTACCGGGGACAGGCTGTACACTGAAGCTTTCTTT. Its protein product is CASTGDRLYTEAFF.